These 18 T cell receptor beta chains originate from one sample sequenced in a study of radiation and T cells in renal cell carcinoma. Libraries were prepared by immunoSEQ multiplex PCR; TCRdb keeps only in-frame clonotypes and omits some of them. In the table there are some 95,000 clones, approximately 86% of which are singletons. The time point here: baseline pretreatment blood. The treatment: 15 Gy SBRT to primary tumor, nephrectomy 4 weeks later. This sample comprised blood, obtained from a patient whose treatment included radiotherapy and nephrectomy. The receptors stem from a man in his fifties or sixties with renal cell carcinoma.

The chain is built from TRBV7-2 and TRBJ1-6; D is perhaps TRBD1 (5 bases). Germline V gives CDR1 SGHTA, CDR2 FQGNSA. V lost 5 bases to trimming and J lost 2 bases, with 13 bases between them. There are 16 residues in the CDR3. CDR3 region: CASSDVRGTYNSPLHF. The CDR3 DNA reads as TGTGCCAGCAGCGACGTCCGGGGGACCTATAATTCACCCCTCCACTTT.

This clone was seen only a few times. The chain recombines TRBV27 with TRBJ1-1; no reliable D call. Trimming shortened V by 4 bases and J by 4 bases, and 16 bases separated the two germline ends. This CDR3 region has 15 residues. Germline CDR1 MNHEY, CDR2 SMNVEV (reference sequence). CDR3 region: CASSSQTNLGTEAFF. In DNA, the CDR3 is TGTGCCAGCAGTTCACAAACAAACCTGGGCACTGAAGCTTTCTTT.

In its sample, this clone was seen once. The chain recombines TRBV6-6 with TRBJ2-1; perhaps TRBD2 as D (6 bases). This CDR3 region has 14 residues. Germline CDR1 MNHNY, CDR2 SVGAGI (reference sequence). Trimming took 1 base from V and 3 from J, leaving 7 bases between them. The CDR3 sequence: CASSYWGLYNEQFF. In DNA form, the CDR3 reads TGTGCCAGCAGTTACTGGGGACTCTACAATGAGCAGTTCTTC.

This clone came up once. This rearrangement joins TRBV9 to TRBJ2-5; a possible D gene is TRBD1 (7 bases). Germline V gene sequence: CDR1 SGDLS, CDR2 YYNGEE. V was trimmed by 4 bases and J by 5 bases, leaving 18 bases between them. This CDR3 has 15 amino acids. CDR3 residues: CASSYTQGGGETQYF. In nucleotides, the CDR3 is TGTGCCAGCAGCTATACCCAGGGGGGTGGGGAGACCCAGTACTTC.

V usage is TRBV9 and J usage is TRBJ2-7; the match to TRBD2 covers 7 bases. CDR1 and CDR2 (germline): SGDLS, YYNGEE. The J segment lost 7 bases and the V segment lost 0 bases, leaving 13 bases of the junction unmatched. The CDR3 runs to 16 residues. This CDR3 is CASSVEGLGTLGEQYF. As DNA, the CDR3 is TGTGCCAGCAGCGTAGAAGGACTAGGGACCTTGGGTGAGCAGTACTTC.

The CDR3 is CASSQDRTTVLDEKLFF. The CDR3 DNA reads TGCGCCAGCAGCCAAGATCGAACGACAGTCCTCGATGAAAAACTGTTTTTT. The chain combines TRBV4-1 with TRBJ1-4; D may be TRBD1 (5 bases). The germline V gene encodes CDR1 MGHRA and CDR2 YSYEKL. V gave up 0 bases and J gave up 6 bases, with 17 bases separating them. This CDR3 spans 17 amino acids.

The chain combines TRBV5-1 with TRBJ1-1; tentative D call: TRBD1 (5 bases). Germline lookup yields CDR1 SGHRS and CDR2 YFSETQ. This CDR3 has 13 amino acids. Trimming left V 4 bases short and J 7 bases short, with 14 bases between. The CDR3 protein is CASSKDWGGEAFF. CDR3 in DNA: TGCGCCAGCAGCAAGGACTGGGGGGGTGAAGCTTTCTTT.

This chain connects TRBV28 to TRBJ2-7; D gene ambiguous. V lost 5 bases and J lost 3, with 11 bases in between. Germline CDR1 and CDR2: MDHEN and SYDVKM. The CDR3 has 13 residues. CDR3 in DNA: TGTGCCAGCAGTCGCGACCCACGCTACGAGCAGTACTTC. This gives the protein CASSRDPRYEQYF.

This chain joins TRBV18 and TRBJ2-2; D is perhaps TRBD2 (5 bases). From germline, CDR1 is KGHSH and CDR2 LQKENI. Trimming left V 2 bases short and J 0 bases short, with 10 bases between. The CDR3 spans 16 residues. CDR3 residues: CASSPSSSANTGELFF. DNA of the CDR3: TGTGCCAGCTCACCATCCAGTAGCGCGAACACCGGGGAGCTGTTTTTT.

V usage is TRBV11-1 and J usage is TRBJ1-1, with 8 bases aligning to TRBD1. The CDR3 contains 16 residues. The junction had 12 bases not matched to a gene; V was cut back by 5 bases and J by 4 bases. From germline, CDR1 is SGHAT and CDR2 FQDESV (reference sequence). CDR3 nucleotides: TGTGCCAGCAGCGCCGGCCGGGACAGGCGTGTCACTGAAGCTTTCTTT. It translates to CASSAGRDRRVTEAFF.

CDR3 sequence: CASSYRMISYEQYF. Here the CDR3 DNA reads TGTGCCAGCAGTTACCGCATGATCTCCTACGAGCAGTACTTC. This sequence joins TRBV6-5 and TRBJ2-5; no clear D gene. The last part of the DNA fits TRBJ2-7 better; the J call may be wrong. The germline V gene encodes CDR1 MNHEY and CDR2 SVGAGI. The CDR3 is 14 residues long.

The V gene is TRBV6-1, the J gene TRBJ1-1, with D possibly TRBD1 on 5 matching bases. Trimming shortened V by 8 bases and J by 5 bases, and 18 bases separated the two germline ends. The length of the CDR3 is 14 residues. CDR1 and CDR2 from the germline V gene are MNHNS and SASEGT. The CDR3 sequence: CASHPGGAVTEAFF. DNA of the CDR3: TGTGCCAGCCATCCGGGCGGGGCGGTGACTGAAGCTTTCTTT.

The chain carries TRBV4-1 and TRBJ1-3; no clear D gene. Between the trimmed V and J ends, which lost 0 bases and 0 bases, there was a span of 9 bases. The CDR3 sequence is 16 residues long. From germline, CDR1 is MGHRA and CDR2 YSYEKL. The CDR3 loop reads CASSQDPGNSGNTIYF. The CDR3 region has the DNA TGCGCCAGCAGCCAAGATCCCGGAAACTCTGGAAACACCATATATTTT.

The table lists this clone with a few counts. The chain joins TRBV5-1 to TRBJ1-5; TRBD1 is a possible D gene (5 bases). Germline values: CDR1 SGHRS, CDR2 YFSETQ. Between the trimmed V and J ends, which lost 3 bases and 0 bases, there was a span of 10 bases. The CDR3 loop spans 15 amino acids. The CDR3 sequence is CASSWDDSSNQPQHF. CDR3 bases: TGCGCCAGCAGCTGGGACGACAGTAGCAATCAGCCCCAGCATTTT.

The chain couples TRBV7-2 to TRBJ1-1, with 7 nucleotides matching TRBD1. Germline V gene sequence: CDR1 SGHTA, CDR2 FQGNSA. The CDR3 covers 15 residues. V dropped 5 bases and J dropped 1; count of bases not matched to a gene: 7. CDR3 bases: TGTGCCAGCAGCCCACACAGGGGTGGGAACACTGAAGCTTTCTTT. Translation: CASSPHRGGNTEAFF. Full variable domain (missing parts from reference TRBV7-2 and TRBJ1-1): GAGVSQSPSNKVTEKGKDVELRCDPISGHTALYWYRQSLGQGLEFLIYFQGNSAPDKSGLPSDRFSAERTGGSVSTLTIQRTQQEDSAVYLCASSPHRGGNTEAFFGQGTRLTVV.

The V call is TRBV5-5, the J call TRBJ2-7; 7 nucleotides align to TRBD2. V trimming: 3 bases; J trimming: 0 bases; junction bases outside the gene matches: 9. This CDR3 comprises 16 residues. In germline, CDR1 is SGHKS, CDR2 YYEKEE (reference sequence). The CDR3 nucleotides read TGTGCCAGCAGCTGGGGTGGCGGGAGCGCCTCCTACGAGCAGTACTTC. Its translation is CASSWGGGSASYEQYF.

The rearrangement joins TRBV18 to TRBJ2-1; D unresolved. Per germline, CDR1 KGHSH and CDR2 LQKENI. The CDR3 extends over 15 amino acids. Between the trimmed V and J ends, which lost 3 bases and 3 bases, there was a span of 12 bases. Here the CDR3 reads CASSPARVGYNEQFF. CDR3 sequence (DNA): TGTGCCAGCTCACCGGCCCGGGTGGGCTACAATGAGCAGTTCTTC.

The chain employs TRBV7-9 and TRBJ1-2, with a weak D call TRBD1 (6 bases). Looked up from germline, CDR1 is SEHNR and CDR2 is FQNEAQ (reference sequence). The V gene lost 5 bases and the J gene lost 8 bases, with 21 bases spanning the gap. The CDR3 spans 15 residues. The CDR3 sequence: CASSISSDRLQGYTF. CDR3 nucleotide sequence: TGTGCCAGCAGCATCTCCTCCGACAGGCTCCAGGGCTACACCTTC.